This TCR beta chain was profiled in a study of CD8+ T cells in alopecia areata. Regarding this clone: Its antigen is not known.

Alopecia areata patients provided lesional scalp punch biopsies and peripheral blood. Losses at the gene ends were 4 bases for V and 1 base for J; bases not matched to a gene: 6. CDR1 is GTSNPN and CDR2 is SVGIG in the germline V gene (reference sequence). The CDR3 runs 15 residues. The sequencing template was cDNA reverse transcribed from extracted RNA. Profiled with immunoSEQ multiplex PCR; TCRdb holds only in-frame clones, not every one. The table records around 250,000 clones, under 80% of them present only once. Study results and caveats: For lesional scalp, especially alopecia totalis/universalis, clonality was higher than in normal scalp.

This chain connects TRBV30 to TRBJ2-4; 8 bases match TRBD2. The sequence was obtained from a human donor with alopecia areata. The sample consisted of CD4+ T cells sorted from blood, taken at week 0. The CDR3 DNA reads TGTGCCTGGAAACTCGGGGGGGCGGCCAAAAACATTCAGTACTTC. The encoded protein is CAWKLGGAAKNIQYF.